This T cell receptor (beta chain) was recorded in a study of T cells after posttransplantation cyclophosphamide. Study findings and constraints: Blood and skin or GI T cell repertoires showed limited TRB overlap. Recipient CMV seropositivity and CMV reactivation strongly tracked TRB clonality. Later post-transplant blood repertoires were often dominated by donor CD8+ memory clones.

The CDR3 has 16 amino acids. Unmatched junction bases numbered 10, after V lost 4 bases and J lost 6 bases. Germline loops: CDR1 MNHEY, CDR2 SMNVEV (reference sequence). The table lists this clone with a few counts. As yet, its antigen is unknown. Data came from immunoSEQ multiplex PCR; TCRdb stores just in-frame clones and leaves some out. The sample offers under 25,000 clones and no singletons, the top ten holding 6.6%. Peripheral blood was collected from the related graft donor on the marrow donation day. The sample taken for sequencing was PBMCs. This clonotype was obtained from a woman aged 55-75 years in good health, CMV-negative, and a related stem cell transplant donor. The rearrangement links TRBV27 to TRBJ2-3; 10 bases map to TRBD1. CDR3 loop: CASSSDRDRGFDTQYF. CDR3 coding DNA: TGTGCCAGCAGTTCAGACCGGGACAGGGGTTTCGATACGCAGTATTTT.